The clone carrying this T cell receptor beta chain came up a few times. The sample is drawn from a study of T cells after yellow fever vaccination. From the 5' RACE reads, TCRdb called clonotypes with MiXCR, one entry per CDR3 protein. Of around 200,000 distinct CDR3 sequences in the sample, 11% were seen once. Trimming cost V 5 bases and J 10 bases; bases outside gene matches: 5. The CDR3 contains 12 residues. The clonotype comes from a man aged 18-30 years who received the YFV17D yellow fever vaccine. The source was CD8+ T cells sorted from PBMCs, collected 15 days after the yellow fever booster vaccination. The gene calls are TRBV12-3 or TRBV12-4 and TRBJ2-1, with 7 bases that match TRBD2. CDR3 amino acids: CASSTSAGEQFF. CDR3 nucleotide sequence: TGTGCCAGCAGTACTAGCGCAGGGGAGCAGTTCTTC.